This record covers a single T cell receptor (beta chain). Its binding antigen is unknown. No quality values exist for individual bases; no much larger clone is one base distant. This entry belongs to a study of blood T cell repertoires in COVID-19 (TCRdb year 2020). For the study in its entirety: The collaborator samples originated in the United States, Italy and Spain and spanned the acute and convalescent phases of COVID-19. The material from the prospective study consisted of cDNA or gDNA derived from T cells, B-cell-depleted T cells, or PBMCs. Deeply sampled blood TCRbeta repertoires from subjects exposed to, actively infected with, or recovered from COVID-19 were included in the dataset. A freely available public database, intended as a resource for researchers studying the immune response to SARS-CoV-2, is where the repertoires were released. The samples were drawn from two sources: the first 160 participants of the ongoing ImmuneRACE study, and approximately 1,300 subjects contributed by 6 global collaborators. Nearly every sample came with metadata listing a de-identified subject ID, COVID-19 status, age in years and sex. Where available, HLA class I and class II types were taken from metadata supplied by the sample provider and were not determined by assay-based typing.

A second Seattle source provided samples from volunteer blood donors who had recovered from COVID-19. The collaborating institutions used their own protocols to collect whole blood in K2EDTA tubes. Collaborator samples were shipped for TCRbeta analysis as frozen whole blood, isolated PBMCs, or DNA extracted from either sample type. The immunoSEQ Assay, a bias-controlled multiplex PCR, was used to amplify TCRbeta CDR3 regions from genomic DNA. Concerning the study's data processing: The number of nucleated cells in each sample was estimated from the amplification of reference gene primers within the assay. To quantify the absolute abundance of each unique TCRbeta CDR3 rearrangement, sequence reads were collapsed and filtered. For each sample, productive Simpson clonality was calculated as the square root of Simpson's diversity index across productive rearrangements. In its TCRdb copy, this immuneACCESS table keeps in-frame sequences only and misses some clones. Where compared with another copy, unresolved V genes explain less than half of these, and the others have no known cause. V, J and clone size derive from that table, while D and trimming were established from the DNA sequence. The sample has under 300,000 clones on record, 87% of them singletons. The ten largest make up 6% to 9% of the sample.

Paper-wide results and their limitations: Clinical and demographic metadata were provided uncurated, with the amount varying by source and participant.

The TCR originated in a man between 60 and 75 years old who had recovered from COVID-19. Sequenced material: peripheral blood.

Here is the DNA: TGTGCCAGCATGTATTCCGACTACTCCTACGAGCAGTACTTC. The translation is CASMYSDYSYEQYF. This chain is built from TRBV6-6 and TRBJ2-7; TRBD2 is possibly the D segment (5 matching bases). V drops 7 bases and J drops 0 bases, leaving 13 bases in between. CDR1 and CDR2 were assigned from the germline V gene (reference sequence) as MNHNY and SVGAGI. Taken from cysteine to phenylalanine, the CDR3 has 14 residues. Of all the DNA, just the CDR3 is kept, 42 bases in frame from base 1.